The text below deals with one T cell receptor beta chain. Its antigen is still unknown. No quality values exist for individual bases; no much larger clone is one base distant. TCRbeta CDR3 regions were amplified from genomic DNA using the immunoSEQ Assay, a bias-controlled multiplex PCR. In the source study's methods: The number of nucleated cells in each sample was estimated from the amplification of reference gene primers within the assay. To quantify the absolute abundance of each unique TCRbeta CDR3 rearrangement, sequence reads were collapsed and filtered. Productive Simpson clonality was computed per sample as the square root of Simpson's diversity index over productive rearrangements. Drawn from immuneACCESS, this table holds only the in-frame rearrangements with V and J called that TCRdb kept. Clones are partly lost; checked studies trace under half to an unresolved V gene and leave the rest unexplained. The V and J calls and the clone size are those of that table, but D and trimming were determined from the DNA. The sample has 310,000 or so clones on record, roughly 86% of them singletons. 8% to 9% of the sample rests with the top ten.

Between the V and J ends, shortened by 4 bases and 8 bases respectively, the junction contains 9 bases. In the germline V gene, CDR1 corresponds to SGHDT and CDR2 to YYEEEE. The CDR3, cysteine through phenylalanine, is 11 amino acids long. This entry keeps only the CDR3 DNA: 33 bases, framed from base 1. This specimen belongs to a study of blood T cell repertoires in COVID-19 (dated by TCRdb to 2019 to 2021). Turning to the overall study: Samples covering the acute and convalescent phases of COVID-19 were provided by collaborators in the United States, Italy and Spain. The prospective study material was composed of cDNA or gDNA derived from T cells, B-cell-depleted T cells, or PBMCs. The dataset comprised deeply sampled blood TCRbeta repertoires from subjects exposed to, actively infected with, or recovered from COVID-19. Sample metadata almost always included a de-identified subject ID, COVID-19 status, age in years and sex. Where available, HLA class I and class II types were taken from metadata supplied by the sample provider and were not determined by assay-based typing. The repertoires were made available in a free public database intended to serve as a resource for research on the immune response to SARS-CoV-2. The samples were drawn from two sources: the first 160 participants of the ongoing ImmuneRACE study, and 1,200 or so subjects contributed by 6 global collaborators.

Participants in the prospective study were aged 18 to 89 years, lived in 24 United States geographic areas, and enrolled through a virtual design. Cohort assignment in the prospective study relied on participant-reported clinical history from a screening survey and a study questionnaire. ImmuneRACE Cohort 3 recovered participants were defined by two consecutive negative NP/OP PCR tests, healthcare professional clearance, or symptom resolution. Each participant in the prospective study had whole blood, serum and a nasopharyngeal or oropharyngeal swab collected by mobile phlebotomists. Additional blood draws and questionnaires over an approximately two-month period could optionally be provided by prospective study participants. Before DNA extraction, prospective study blood samples were shipped either frozen or at room temperature. General conclusions and limits of the study: The amount of clinical and demographic metadata varied by source and participant and was provided uncurated.

The chain employs TRBV5-6 and TRBJ1-1; 6 matching bases give a weak D call of TRBD1. What was sequenced was PBMCs or T cells enriched from blood (not recorded which). The TCR comes from a woman under 30 who had recovered from COVID-19. The CDR3 region reads CASSQGTEAFF. Here is the DNA: TGTGCCAGCAGCCAGGGGACGGAAGCTTTCTTT.